This T cell receptor (beta chain) was recovered during a study of blood T cell repertoires in COVID-19. About the research overall: From the United States, Italy and Spain came samples of acute and convalescent COVID-19. T cells, B-cell-depleted T cells, or PBMCs supplied cDNA or gDNA.

Original data processing: It was from reference gene primer amplification that nucleated cell counts were estimated. The table came from immunoSEQ multiplex PCR; TCRdb's copy has only in-frame clones and leaves some out. V and J calls and clone size are as listed in that table; D and trimming were resolved from the DNA. The data hold fewer than 350,000 clones, with around four fifths observed a single time. This TCR was recovered from a woman between 50 and 59 years old with active or convalescent COVID-19. Sequencing was done on a sample of peripheral blood.

The CDR3 sequence: CASSPLAVQGRGEQYF. The CDR3 coding sequence is TGTGCCAGCAGCCCTCTAGCGGTACAAGGGAGGGGCGAGCAGTACTTC. This sequence joins TRBV7-2 and TRBJ2-7; 7 positions agree with TRBD2. Germline assignment: CDR1 SGHTA and CDR2 FQGNSA. The CDR3 contains 16 residues. The trim removed 5 bases at V and 6 bases at J, leaving 16 bases unmatched.